A single sample is the source of the 10 T cell receptor beta chains below, sequenced in a study of CD8+ T cells in alopecia areata. TCR sequencing used cDNA made by reverse transcription of extracted RNA. Measured with immunoSEQ multiplex PCR; TCRdb has only the in-frame clones, and not every one. The repertoire has around 250,000 clones, under 80% of them found once; the top ten carry approximately 1.2%. This material consisted of CD4+ T cells sorted from blood, taken at week 0. Receptor source: a human donor with alopecia areata.

This clone was counted between two and nine times. The chain couples TRBV30 to TRBJ2-1; D is unclear. The CDR3 totals 11 residues. V lost 2 bases, J lost 12 bases, and 11 bases lay in between. Germline lookup yields CDR1 GTSNPN and CDR2 SVGIG (reference sequence). The CDR3 bases are TGTGCCTGGAGTACTCCTGACTTGCAGTTCTTC. Its protein is CAWSTPDLQFF.

The rearrangement links TRBV30 to TRBJ2-7; the D is unclear. The germline CDR1 and CDR2 sequences are GTSNPN and SVGIG (reference sequence). This CDR3 has 12 amino acids. Trimming took 0 bases from V and 7 from J, leaving 10 bases between them. The CDR3 here is CAWSVRAVEQYF. CDR3 coding DNA: TGTGCCTGGAGTGTTCGGGCGGTGGAGCAGTACTTC.

The rearrangement joins TRBV4-1 to TRBJ1-2; TRBD1 is a possible D gene (6 bases). Trimming took off 1 base at V and 5 bases at J, with 14 bases between the two ends. The length of the CDR3 is 15 residues. CDR1 MGHRA and CDR2 YSYEKL come from the germline V gene. The CDR3 spells CASSQVDGQLYGYTF. CDR3 DNA: TGCGCCAGCAGCCAAGTGGATGGACAGCTGTATGGCTACACCTTC.

The CDR3 sequence is CASSYGTNSPLHF. CDR3 sequence (DNA): TGTGCCAGCAGTTACGGAACGAATTCACCCCTCCACTTT. The chain uses TRBV6-5 and TRBJ1-6; D unclear. CDR3 length: 13 residues. V was cut by 2 bases and J by 7 bases, with 6 bases left in between. CDR1 and CDR2 from the germline V gene are MNHEY and SVGAGI.

Comments on this clone: In the same sample, other DNA sequences code for this CDR3. The V call is TRBV9, the J call TRBJ2-3; D is unresolved. Trimming cost V 2 bases and J 6 bases, with 4 bases left between them. The CDR3 runs to 11 residues. Germline V gives CDR1 SGDLS, CDR2 YYNGEE. Here the CDR3 DNA reads TGTGCCAGCAGCGTGGGGGATACGCAGTATTTT. Its protein product is CASSVGDTQYF.

J is TRBJ1-6 and V is TRBV27; the D is unclear. Trimming stripped 5 bases from V and 5 bases from J, with 4 bases between. The CDR3 sequence is 12 residues long. Germline V gives CDR1 MNHEY, CDR2 SMNVEV (reference sequence). The DNA of the CDR3 is TGTGCCAGCAGTCCAAATAATTCACCCCTCCACTTT. This codes for CASSPNNSPLHF.

In regard to this clone: Relative to the germline gene, one junction end is altered; a read error may explain this. This chain links TRBV30 with TRBJ2-1; D could derive from TRBD1 or TRBD2 (6 bases each). The CDR3 consists of 12 residues. Germline values: CDR1 GTSNPN, CDR2 SVGIG (reference sequence). The CDR3 nucleotides read TGTGCCTGGAGTGTACGATTAGGGGGGTCCCTCTTC. This translates into CAWSVRLGGSLF.

The rearrangement joins TRBV4-3 to TRBJ1-3; D call uncertain. The CDR3 extends over 17 amino acids. Trimming removed 0 bases at V and 3 bases at J, with 15 bases between. From germline, CDR1 is LGHNA and CDR2 YSLEER. The CDR3 is CASSQEIPPTDGNTIYF. Here the CDR3 DNA reads TGCGCCAGCAGCCAAGAGATACCGCCAACGGATGGAAACACCATATATTTT.

This chain connects TRBV9 to TRBJ2-3; D call uncertain. The CDR3 totals 16 residues. Germline V gene data show CDR1 as SGDLS and CDR2 as YYNGEE. V lost 0 bases to trimming and J lost 0 bases, with 11 bases between them. In DNA form, the CDR3 reads TGTGCCAGCAGCGTAGTAGCAGGCAAAAGCACAGATACGCAGTATTTT. Translated, it gives CASSVVAGKSTDTQYF.

The CDR3 sequence is CASSKGQGGEQYF. CDR3 DNA: TGCGCCAGCAGCAAGGGACAGGGGGGCGAGCAGTACTTC. This rearrangement joins TRBV5-1 to TRBJ2-7; the match to TRBD1 covers 11 bases. CDR3 length: 13 amino acids. Germline values: CDR1 SGHRS, CDR2 YFSETQ. V trimming: 4 bases; J trimming: 6 bases; junction bases outside the gene matches: 3. The full variable domain, in which reference TRBV5-1 and TRBJ2-7 provide the parts outside the CDR3, is KAGVTQTPRYLIKTRGQQVTLSCSPISGHRSVSWYQQTPGQGLQFLFEYFSETQRNKGNFPGRFSGRQFSNSRSEMNVSTLELGDSALYLCASSKGQGGEQYFGPGTRLTVT.